The 8 T cell receptor beta chains below all came from one sample that was sequenced in a study of blood T cells in healthy people across ages. Through a sample-barcoded 5' primer and a J-beta primer mix, a second PCR was run for roughly 7 to 12 cycles. TCRdb called the 5' RACE reads again in MiXCR, with one record for every CDR3 protein. The sample lists about 640,000 distinct CDR3 sequences, approximately 30% seen once, with 15% to 19% in the top ten. The sequenced sample consisted of blood. All receptors derive from a woman at least 80 years old in good health.

This clonotype was counted only a few times. V and J are TRBV9 and TRBJ2-2; D not certain. Germline CDR1 reads SGDLS; CDR2 reads YYNGEE. CDR3 size: 16 residues. V was trimmed by 3 bases and J by 2 bases, leaving 14 bases between them. The DNA of the CDR3 is TGTGCCAGCAGCGACCGAATAGGACCAAACACCGGGGAGCTGTTTTTT. Translated, it gives CASSDRIGPNTGELFF. Full variable domain (remainder filled in from reference TRBV9 and TRBJ2-2): DSGVTQTPKHLITATGQRVTLRCSPRSGDLSVYWYQQSLDQGLQFLIQYYNGEERAKGNILERFSAQQFPDLHSELNLSSLELGDSALYFCASSDRIGPNTGELFFGEGSRLTVL.

Turning to this clonotype: Just one base apart from a much larger clone, this may be a read error. The chain is built from TRBV9 and TRBJ2-7; tentative D call: TRBD1 (7 bases). This CDR3 is 15 amino acids long. The germline V and J ends were trimmed by 1 base and 7 bases, with 18 bases remaining between them. Germline assignment: CDR1 SGDLS and CDR2 YYNGEE. The CDR3 loop is CASSVSPAPGGEQYF. The CDR3 bases are TGTGCCAGCAGCGTATCCCCGGCCCCAGGGGGGGAGCAGTACTTC.

This clonotype has ten or more counts. CDR3 amino acids: CASSPRVAGDDEQYF. CDR3 DNA: TGTGCCAGCAGCCCCCGAGTGGCGGGGGACGACGAGCAGTACTTC. The chain has TRBV11-1 and TRBJ2-7; 7 bases are a match to TRBD2. Germline V gene lookup returns CDR1 SGHAT and CDR2 FQDESV (reference sequence). V lost 5 bases, J lost 5 bases, and 12 bases stayed unmatched. This CDR3 has 15 amino acids.

V is TRBV4-2 and J is TRBJ2-1, with TRBD2 matching over 8 bases. V lost 4 bases to trimming and J lost 8 bases; unmatched junction nucleotides: 10. The CDR3 runs 15 residues. Germline V gene sequence: CDR1 LGHNA, CDR2 YNFKEQ. As DNA, the CDR3 is TGTGCCAGCAGCCCATCCGGCGGGGGGCGGGATGAGCAGTTCTTC. Translated, it gives CASSPSGGGRDEQFF.

The J gene is TRBJ1-6, the V gene TRBV12-3 or TRBV12-4, with D hard to call. V was trimmed by 4 bases and J by 6 bases, leaving 10 bases between them. CDR3 length: 14 residues. The CDR3 nucleotides read TGTGCCAGCAGTTCCTTTCAGCCTAATTCACCCCTCCACTTT. Its protein is CASSSFQPNSPLHF.

As regards this clonotype: Since a much larger clone is just one base distant, this may be a read error. This rearrangement joins TRBV7-3 to TRBJ2-3, with 12 bases that match TRBD1. Germline CDR1 is SGHTA and CDR2 is FQGTGA. V gave up 5 bases and J gave up 5 bases; unmatched junction bases: 11. CDR3 length: 17 amino acids. CDR3 region: CASSLGPGQGAKDTQYF. For the CDR3, the DNA is TGTGCCAGCAGCCTAGGTCCGGGACAGGGGGCTAAAGATACGCAGTATTTT.

In this sample, this clonotype turned up a few times. It may be a read error: a sequence one base away is much more abundant. The chain recombines TRBV5-1 with TRBJ2-5; 7 nucleotides match TRBD2. With V trimmed by 7 bases and J by 11 bases, 17 bases remained unmatched. Germline V gene lookup returns CDR1 SGHRS and CDR2 YFSETQ. The CDR3 sequence is 14 residues long. DNA of the CDR3: TGCGCCAGCCACGAACCGAGCGGGACCAATGAGCAGTACTTC. Protein product: CASHEPSGTNEQYF.

V usage is TRBV15 and J usage is TRBJ1-5; D gene ambiguous. Germline lookup yields CDR1 LNHNV and CDR2 YYDKDF (reference sequence). V lost 0 bases and J 8 bases, leaving 14 bases between the germline ends. This CDR3 contains 15 residues. The CDR3 spells CATSRDLELSEPQHF. The CDR3 DNA sequence: TGTGCCACCAGCAGAGATCTAGAGTTGTCTGAGCCCCAGCATTTT.